Listed below are T cell receptor beta chains from one sample, sequenced in a study of cytomegalovirus exposure and HLA in healthy donors. The method was immunoSEQ multiplex PCR; TCRdb's version includes in-frame clones alone and lacks a portion of them. The table records about 140,000 clones, 70% to 80% of them present only once. The sample taken for sequencing was PBMCs. The receptors shown here come from a woman aged 45 to 65 in good health and CMV-seropositive. Each CDR3 is given without its conserved first and last residue. Fields, in order: J gene, clone size, CDR3 length, V gene, CDR3 protein. The listing skips clone size in some rows; elsewhere it reads once, few, many or a size class.

J gene: TRBJ1-5
clone size: .
CDR3 length: 13
V gene: TRBV9
CDR3 protein: ASSSQGSTGQPQH

J gene: TRBJ2-5
clone size: .
CDR3 length: 12
V gene: TRBV5-1
CDR3 protein: ASSFTGVQETQY

J gene: TRBJ2-2
clone size: .
CDR3 length: 13
V gene: TRBV29-1
CDR3 protein: SVSSGGVNTGELF

J gene: TRBJ1-1
clone size: .
CDR3 length: 16
V gene: TRBV29-1
CDR3 protein: SVEVLTGTETLNTEAF

J gene: TRBJ2-2
clone size: .
CDR3 length: 11
V gene: TRBV18
CDR3 protein: ASSPRETGELF

J gene: TRBJ2-7
clone size: .
CDR3 length: 14
V gene: TRBV5-1
CDR3 protein: ASSLALATRDYEQY

J gene: TRBJ1-2
clone size: few
CDR3 length: 12
V gene: TRBV9
CDR3 protein: ASSVAQGANGYT

J gene: TRBJ2-7
clone size: few
CDR3 length: 13
V gene: TRBV6-1
CDR3 protein: AERAGTSNSYEQY

J gene: TRBJ2-1
clone size: few
CDR3 length: 13
V gene: TRBV19
CDR3 protein: ASSITGGTINEQF

J gene: TRBJ2-1
clone size: .
CDR3 length: 17
V gene: TRBV7-2
CDR3 protein: ASSFLSTSGGPSYNEQF

J gene: TRBJ1-5
clone size: .
CDR3 length: 13
V gene: TRBV6-1
CDR3 protein: ASSETGGRNQPQH

J gene: TRBJ2-7
clone size: .
CDR3 length: 12
V gene: TRBV7-2
CDR3 protein: ASSLDRAPDEQY

J gene: TRBJ1-1
clone size: .
CDR3 length: 12
V gene: TRBV5-6
CDR3 protein: ASTRTGGNTEAF

J gene: TRBJ2-7
clone size: .
CDR3 length: 13
V gene: TRBV6-4
CDR3 protein: ASRFRVTPSYEQY

J gene: TRBJ1-3
clone size: .
CDR3 length: 11
V gene: TRBV10-3
CDR3 protein: AISSTQGHTIY

J gene: TRBJ2-7
clone size: .
CDR3 length: 10
V gene: TRBV29-1
CDR3 protein: SVELTAYEQY

J gene: TRBJ2-5
clone size: .
CDR3 length: 12
V gene: TRBV11-2
CDR3 protein: ASSGGASGKTQY

J gene: TRBJ2-5
clone size: .
CDR3 length: 13
V gene: TRBV7-9
CDR3 protein: ASSLAGGSQETQY

J gene: TRBJ1-1
clone size: .
CDR3 length: 13
V gene: TRBV14
CDR3 protein: ASSQGTGTGVSAF

J gene: TRBJ2-7
clone size: medium-sized
CDR3 length: 14
V gene: TRBV30
CDR3 protein: AWSRIDRSVSYEQY

J gene: TRBJ1-5
clone size: .
CDR3 length: 13
V gene: TRBV18
CDR3 protein: ASSQQVSRDQPQH

J gene: TRBJ2-3
clone size: .
CDR3 length: 13
V gene: TRBV10-2
CDR3 protein: ASSEAGTSTDTQY

J gene: TRBJ2-2
clone size: .
CDR3 length: 13
V gene: TRBV29-1
CDR3 protein: SVEYVGANTGELF

J gene: TRBJ2-5
clone size: few
CDR3 length: 11
V gene: TRBV5-4
CDR3 protein: ASSFRGEETQY

J gene: TRBJ1-6
clone size: .
CDR3 length: 13
V gene: TRBV18
CDR3 protein: AGAHRGLGDSPLH

J gene: TRBJ2-3
clone size: .
CDR3 length: 13
V gene: TRBV7-3
CDR3 protein: ASSYDSGGTDTQY

J gene: TRBJ2-1
clone size: .
CDR3 length: 11
V gene: TRBV19
CDR3 protein: ASSPGTVNEQF

J gene: TRBJ1-2
clone size: .
CDR3 length: 10
V gene: TRBV28
CDR3 protein: ASSFGGYGYT

J gene: TRBJ1-6
clone size: .
CDR3 length: 13
V gene: TRBV10-3
CDR3 protein: AISTDRGYNSPLH

J gene: TRBJ2-3
clone size: .
CDR3 length: 14
V gene: TRBV5-1
CDR3 protein: ASSFGRGPRGDTQY

J gene: TRBJ1-2
clone size: .
CDR3 length: 13
V gene: TRBV28
CDR3 protein: ASRWDLSGNYGYT

J gene: TRBJ2-3
clone size: .
CDR3 length: 13
V gene: TRBV28
CDR3 protein: ASSERQGARDTQY

J gene: TRBJ2-3
clone size: few
CDR3 length: 10
V gene: TRBV25-1
CDR3 protein: ASCDRVDTQY

J gene: TRBJ1-6
clone size: .
CDR3 length: 16
V gene: TRBV27
CDR3 protein: ASSLSNRGGSYNSPLH

J gene: TRBJ1-4
clone size: .
CDR3 length: 15
V gene: TRBV5-1
CDR3 protein: ASSPRDRGGLREKLF

J gene: TRBJ1-2
clone size: .
CDR3 length: 14
V gene: TRBV27
CDR3 protein: ASTLIRGGAPYGYT

J gene: TRBJ2-2
clone size: .
CDR3 length: 13
V gene: TRBV9
CDR3 protein: ASKSGGRGTGELF

J gene: TRBJ2-2
clone size: .
CDR3 length: 17
V gene: TRBV9
CDR3 protein: ASSASPGQGRGNTGELF

J gene: TRBJ2-1
clone size: .
CDR3 length: 12
V gene: TRBV7-9
CDR3 protein: ASSIRDRDDEQF

J gene: TRBJ1-3
clone size: .
CDR3 length: 14
V gene: TRBV29-1
CDR3 protein: SVGGGGTAGGNTIY

J gene: .
clone size: .
CDR3 length: 11
V gene: TRBV5-6
CDR3 protein: ASSRDRYYEQY

J gene: TRBJ1-2
clone size: .
CDR3 length: 13
V gene: TRBV4-2
CDR3 protein: ASSQATGAGNGYT

J gene: TRBJ2-7
clone size: few
CDR3 length: 14
V gene: TRBV7-2
CDR3 protein: ASSVIAGGPIYEQY

J gene: TRBJ2-7
clone size: .
CDR3 length: 13
V gene: TRBV7-2
CDR3 protein: ASSPGLAVSYEQY

J gene: TRBJ2-1
clone size: .
CDR3 length: 15
V gene: TRBV28
CDR3 protein: ASRGTSGVSSYNEQF

J gene: TRBJ2-3
clone size: few
CDR3 length: 12
V gene: TRBV6-5
CDR3 protein: AIGLAGGRDTQY

J gene: TRBJ1-5
clone size: .
CDR3 length: 13
V gene: TRBV7-9
CDR3 protein: ASSLSGASNQPQH

J gene: TRBJ1-5
clone size: .
CDR3 length: 11
V gene: TRBV9
CDR3 protein: ASSPRQDQPQH

J gene: TRBJ2-1
clone size: .
CDR3 length: 12
V gene: TRBV7-2
CDR3 protein: ASSIATRGTEQF

J gene: TRBJ2-7
clone size: few
CDR3 length: 12
V gene: TRBV28
CDR3 protein: ASSHSVGGDEQY

J gene: TRBJ2-2
clone size: .
CDR3 length: 12
V gene: TRBV28
CDR3 protein: ASRRGGYTGELF

J gene: TRBJ2-5
clone size: .
CDR3 length: 13
V gene: TRBV5-1
CDR3 protein: ASTLQTSGRETQY

J gene: TRBJ2-7
clone size: .
CDR3 length: 13
V gene: TRBV9
CDR3 protein: ASSAGDRLSYEQY

J gene: TRBJ1-1
clone size: .
CDR3 length: 14
V gene: TRBV29-1
CDR3 protein: SVGVRGMNDNTEAF

J gene: TRBJ1-2
clone size: .
CDR3 length: 13
V gene: TRBV6-5
CDR3 protein: ASSYSGQENYGYT

J gene: TRBJ2-2
clone size: .
CDR3 length: 16
V gene: TRBV27
CDR3 protein: ASSFRGAGATSRGELF

J gene: TRBJ1-1
clone size: .
CDR3 length: 13
V gene: TRBV7-9
CDR3 protein: ASSPRQALNTEAF

J gene: TRBJ1-1
clone size: .
CDR3 length: 14
V gene: TRBV9
CDR3 protein: ASSVDWAVGNTEAF

J gene: TRBJ2-3
clone size: .
CDR3 length: 13
V gene: TRBV12-5
CDR3 protein: ASGLVRGAADTQY